This T cell receptor beta chain was sequenced in a study of shared clonotypes between healthy human individuals. The CDR3 covers 16 residues. V dropped 3 bases and J dropped 4 bases, with 18 bases sitting between them. Germline lookup yields CDR1 SNHLY and CDR2 FYNNEI. Only CD45RO-negative cells positively selected for CCR7 counted as naive CD8 cells, so terminally differentiated effector memory CD45RA+ cells were excluded. The method was immunoSEQ multiplex PCR; TCRdb's version includes in-frame clones alone and lacks a portion of them. This sample has hundreds of thousands of clones, with around 96% found just once.

The gene calls are TRBV2 and TRBJ1-2; a possible D gene is TRBD1 (6 bases). Specimen: naive CD8+ T cells sorted from blood. The sequence was collected from a woman in her twenties or thirties in good health. The CDR3 reads CASSDIRTEIPYGYTF. In DNA form, the CDR3 reads TGTGCCAGCAGTGATATTAGGACAGAGATCCCCTATGGCTACACCTTC.